Reported below is one T cell receptor (beta chain). Researchers ran the PCR with 60 Vbeta and 13 Jbeta primers. Data came from immunoSEQ multiplex PCR; TCRdb stores just in-frame clones and leaves some out. The repertoire holds approximately 95,000 clones, with about 81% as singletons. The V gene's germline CDR1 is MNHEY and CDR2 SVGAGI. This CDR3 spans 16 amino acids. The V end was cut by 4 bases, the J end by 1 base, with 16 bases between. This sample is drawn from a study of cytomegalovirus exposure and HLA in healthy donors. The chain joins TRBV6-5 to TRBJ1-1; perhaps TRBD1 as D (6 bases). The sample comprised PBMCs. This receptor was identified in a man between 18 and 29 years old in good health and CMV-seropositive. The CDR3 sequence is CASSFLPGGENTEAFF. The CDR3 DNA reads as TGTGCCAGCAGTTTTTTACCGGGGGGCGAGAACACTGAAGCTTTCTTT.